This T cell receptor (beta chain) appears in the sequencing data of a study of T cell responses to AZD1222 COVID-19 vaccine. Findings and limits, study-wide: Compared with day 0, the breadth and depth of the Spike-specific TCR repertoire rose significantly after two doses of AZD1222.

Assay used: immunoSEQ multiplex PCR; TCRdb lists only in-frame clones, some missing. The sample carries approximately 82,000 clones, around 83% recorded once. A word on this clone: What it recognizes is unknown.

CDR3 length equals 13 residues. Germline V CDR1 and CDR2: SEHNR, FQNEAQ (reference sequence). V shed 2 bases and J shed 5 bases, with 9 bases lying between them. This chain uses TRBV7-9 with TRBJ1-1; D gene uncertain. This receptor was taken from an adult in good health. The starting material was peripheral blood, obtained on day 0 of AZD1222 vaccination. The CDR3: CASSLPDGTEAFF. CDR3 DNA sequence: TGTGCCAGCAGCTTACCCGACGGGACTGAAGCTTTCTTT.